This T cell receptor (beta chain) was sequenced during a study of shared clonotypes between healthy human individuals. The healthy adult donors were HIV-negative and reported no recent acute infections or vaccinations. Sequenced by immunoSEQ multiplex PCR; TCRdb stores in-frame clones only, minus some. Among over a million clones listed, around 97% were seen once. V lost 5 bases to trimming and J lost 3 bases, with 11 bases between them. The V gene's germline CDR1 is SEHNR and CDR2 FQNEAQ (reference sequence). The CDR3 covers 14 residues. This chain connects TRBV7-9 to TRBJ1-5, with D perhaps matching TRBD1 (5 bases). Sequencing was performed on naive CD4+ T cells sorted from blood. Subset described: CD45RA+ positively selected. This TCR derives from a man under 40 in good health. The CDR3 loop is CASSIDSVNQPQHF. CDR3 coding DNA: TGTGCCAGCAGCATCGACAGCGTCAATCAGCCCCAGCATTTT.